This TCR beta chain was sequenced for a study of blood T cells in healthy people across ages (dated by TCRdb to the mid-2010s). Turning to the overall study: Template switching captured roughly one uniquely barcoded TCR beta cDNA molecule per two T cells in model experiments. Age-related changes in TCR beta repertoire diversity were measured in the study by deep sequencing normalized with unique cDNA molecular identifiers. Four age groups were formed from the donors: young (average roughly 16 years), middle-aged (approximately 40), aged (around 62) and long-lived (82). To avoid experimental bias, donors of different ages were spread randomly across the sequencing lanes. Two additional independent replicas of 1 million unique cDNA reads from the same blood draw were analyzed for two donors (one aged 18 to 30 and one aged 80 or older).

This clonotype was found a few times. This receptor's antigen is unknown. Qualities for individual bases were not recorded, and no much larger clone is one base off. Library generation was performed with 5' RACE. The listed sequencing device is Illumina HiSeq 2500. A second roughly 7 to 12 cycle PCR used a sample-barcoded 5' primer and a J-beta primer mix. A unique molecular identifier was introduced onto each TCR beta cDNA molecule by a template-switch 5' adaptor carrying 12 random nucleotides. Each sample yielded at least 3 million CDR3-containing paired-end reads. First-strand cDNA was synthesized from all RNA with the Mint cDNA synthesis kit, primed by a TRBC-specific oligonucleotide. Following uracil-DNA glycosylase treatment, all cDNA underwent a first 18-cycle PCR with the universal primers M1SS and BC2_uni_R. The paper's data handling went like this. Each sample was normalized by randomly selecting 1 million high-quality reads, each carrying a distinct molecular identifier. Instead of being binned into consensus sequences, reads that shared molecular identifiers were thrown out. CDR3 identification, clonotype clustering and error correction used MiTCR with a Q25 quality threshold and the strictest error-elimination algorithm. Lower-bound total TCR beta diversity was estimated with a nonparametric unseen species model using Euler transformation. In-frame beta chains were kept once TCRdb had trimmed the public reads at Q25 with fastp and called clones with MiXCR. Rows are combined by CDR3 protein, so each entry shows the most common genes and DNA. It is TCRdb's table, rather than the study itself, that gives the V and J calls and clone size. This sample has hundreds of thousands of distinct CDR3 sequences in its table, and about three fifths of those were observed once. 22% of the sample lies in the top ten.

Overall results and qualifications from the work: There was a strong correlation between observed TCR beta diversity and the percentage of naive T cells measured by flow cytometry. The long-lived group showed more naive CD4+ T cells, fewer expanded clones and increased TCR diversity than the aged group, suggesting age selection. Total diversity estimates from one million sequenced T cells were considered lower bounds and underestimates. Because profiling used bulk unsorted PBMCs, naive and antigen-experienced compartments could not be compared conclusively. Donor CMV infection status was unknown, potentially confounding age-related changes in expanded clonotypes. As age increased, observed TCR beta diversity per million T cells dropped in a roughly linear way, and a significant reduction was already evident by age around 41.

Systemically healthy Caucasian individuals from Russia, 39 in total and aged about 6 to 95 years, were included as donors. Approximately 11 milliliters of peripheral blood were drawn from each donor into EDTA-treated Vacutainer tubes. Ficoll-Paque density-gradient centrifugation was used to isolate PBMCs, with at least 7 million per sample. Total RNA was extracted from PBMCs with Trizol reagent, with at least 6 micrograms obtained per sample. For every donor, an aliquot of PBMCs went through flow cytometry to measure the percentages of naive CD45RAhigh/CD27high T cells. The sequencing input was blood. The sequence was obtained from a man aged 25 to 40 in good health.

In nucleotides, the sequence is TGTGCCAGCAGCCAAGGAGGGGGAAACTATGGCTACACCTTC. It translates as CASSQGGGNYGYTF. This sequence uses TRBV3-1 and TRBJ1-2; 6 matching bases give a weak D call of TRBD1. The CDR3 runs 14 residues from the cysteine to the phenylalanine. Only the CDR3 region is kept as DNA, spanning 42 bases read in frame from base 1. For CDR1 and CDR2, the germline V gene (reference sequence) lists LGHDT and YNNKEL. V is shortened by 1 base, J by 2 bases, and the region joining them spans 8 bases.